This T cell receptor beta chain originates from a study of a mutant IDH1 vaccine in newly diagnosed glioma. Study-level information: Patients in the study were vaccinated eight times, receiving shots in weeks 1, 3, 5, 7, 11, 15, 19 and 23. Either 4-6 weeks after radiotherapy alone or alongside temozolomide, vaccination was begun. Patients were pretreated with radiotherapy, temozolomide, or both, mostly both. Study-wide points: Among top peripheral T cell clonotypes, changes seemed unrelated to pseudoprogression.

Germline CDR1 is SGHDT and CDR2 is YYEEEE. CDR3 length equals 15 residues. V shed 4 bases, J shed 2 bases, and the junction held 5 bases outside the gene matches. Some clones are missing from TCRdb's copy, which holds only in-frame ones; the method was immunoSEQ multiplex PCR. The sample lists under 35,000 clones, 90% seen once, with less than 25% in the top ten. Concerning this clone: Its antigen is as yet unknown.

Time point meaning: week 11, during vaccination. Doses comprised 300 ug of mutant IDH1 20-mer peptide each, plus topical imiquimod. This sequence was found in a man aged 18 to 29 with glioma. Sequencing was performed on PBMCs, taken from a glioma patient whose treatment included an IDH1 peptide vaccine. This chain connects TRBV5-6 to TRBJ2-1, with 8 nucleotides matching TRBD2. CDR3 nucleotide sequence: TGTGCCAGCAGCCTCCAGCGGGAGACCTACAATGAGCAGTTCTTC. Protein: CASSLQRETYNEQFF.